Listed below are T cell receptor beta chains from one sample, sequenced in a study of cytomegalovirus exposure and HLA in healthy donors. TCRdb's table, derived via immunoSEQ multiplex PCR, lists solely in-frame clones and lacks some. The repertoire consists of more than 95,000 clones, with about two thirds occurring once and the leading ten covering 3% to 4.5%. Sequencing was performed on PBMCs. The receptor set was obtained from a man aged 25-45 years in good health and CMV-seronegative. Both conserved end residues are part of each CDR3. The D gene is left open where the match is weak. Not every row has a clone size; where given, it reads once, few, many or a size class.

d_gene | j_gene | abundance | len | v_gene | CDR3aa | CDR3nt
TRBD2 | TRBJ2-7 | - | 15 | TRBV4-1 | CASSQGLSGGYEQYF | TGCGCCAGCAGCCAAGGACTATCCGGGGGGTACGAGCAGTACTTC
TRBD1 | TRBJ1-2 | once | 16 | TRBV28 | CASSASGDRVAYGYTF | TGTGCCAGCAGTGCAAGCGGGGACAGGGTCGCCTATGGCTACACCTTC
TRBD1 | TRBJ1-6 | - | 15 | TRBV10-1 | CASSESGTGGSPLHF | TGCGCCAGCAGTGAGTCAGGGACAGGGGGGTCACCCCTCCACTTT
- | TRBJ2-5 | - | 11 | TRBV7-9 | CASSVQETQYF | TGTGCCAGCAGCGTACAAGAGACCCAGTACTTC
TRBD2 | TRBJ2-2 | - | 18 | TRBV2 | CASTANPSGGANTGELFF | TGTGCCAGCACCGCGAACCCTAGCGGGGGGGCAAACACCGGGGAGCTGTTTTTT
- | TRBJ2-7 | few | 13 | TRBV5-1 | CASSFPGSGEQYF | TGCGCCAGCAGCTTTCCGGGGTCCGGCGAGCAGTACTTC
- | TRBJ1-1 | few | 15 | TRBV28 | CASTPWGGLNTEAFF | TGTGCCAGCACGCCATGGGGAGGACTGAACACTGAAGCTTTCTTT
- | TRBJ2-5 | - | 15 | TRBV5-1 | CASSLISLGEETQYF | TGCGCCAGCAGCTTGATTTCCCTCGGGGAGGAGACCCAGTACTTC
TRBD1 | TRBJ2-1 | - | 13 | TRBV2 | CASTAFRQGEQFF | TGTGCCAGCACCGCCTTCAGACAGGGTGAGCAGTTCTTC
TRBD1 | TRBJ2-7 | - | 12 | TRBV19 | CASRDRAYEQYF | TGTGCCAGTAGGGACAGGGCCTACGAGCAGTACTTC
- | TRBJ1-5 | - | 13 | TRBV29-1 | CSVQGQSNQPQHF | TGCAGCGTTCAAGGACAGAGCAATCAGCCCCAGCATTTT
- | TRBJ2-2 | - | 17 | TRBV28 | CASSPIQEFLNTGELFF | TGTGCCAGCAGTCCAATACAGGAGTTTCTAAACACCGGGGAGCTGTTTTTT
TRBD1 | TRBJ2-7 | - | 16 | TRBV7-9 | CASSLIPGQGAYEQYF | TGTGCCAGCAGCTTAATCCCGGGACAGGGGGCCTACGAGCAGTACTTC
TRBD1 | TRBJ1-3 | - | 17 | TRBV6-1 | CASSDRRQGYSGNTIYF | TGTGCCAGCAGTGACCGGCGACAGGGCTACTCTGGAAACACCATATATTTT
- | TRBJ2-7 | - | 18 | TRBV4-1 | CASSQNPAGEWNAYEQYF | TGCGCCAGCAGCCAAAATCCCGCCGGGGAATGGAACGCCTACGAGCAGTACTTC
TRBD1 | TRBJ1-4 | once | 17 | TRBV9 | CASSARTGGLENEKLFF | TGTGCCAGCAGCGCGAGGACAGGGGGCTTGGAAAATGAAAAACTGTTTTTT
- | TRBJ1-5 | - | 14 | TRBV18 | CASSPARGGQPQHF | TGTGCCAGCTCACCGGCCCGAGGGGGTCAGCCCCAGCATTTT
TRBD1 | TRBJ2-7 | once | 16 | TRBV19 | CASSIGGTGWTYEQYF | TGTGCCAGTAGTATTGGGGGGACAGGGTGGACTTACGAGCAGTACTTC
TRBD1 | TRBJ2-5 | - | 16 | TRBV19 | CASSVTTGGAWETQYF | TGTGCCAGTAGTGTGACTACAGGGGGCGCTTGGGAGACCCAGTACTTC
TRBD1 | TRBJ1-2 | - | 15 | TRBV2 | CASGDLLGQGYGYTF | TGTGCCAGCGGAGACCTACTGGGACAGGGCTATGGCTACACCTTC
TRBD1 | TRBJ2-7 | - | 14 | TRBV18 | CASSPGQGLDEQYF | TGTGCCAGCTCACCCGGACAGGGGCTAGACGAGCAGTACTTC